The 32 T cell receptor beta chains below come from one sample, sequenced in a study of T cells after yellow fever vaccination. TCRdb ran MiXCR on the 5' RACE reads and lists one entry per CDR3 protein. The table shows approximately 510,000 distinct CDR3 sequences, with 20% to 25% occurring only once. The sample was PBMCs, taken 21 days after the first yellow fever vaccination. Receptor source: a man between 18 and 35 years old who received the YFV17D yellow fever vaccine.

The genes are TRBV7-3 and TRBJ2-3; D unresolved. Germline CDR1 SGHTA, CDR2 FQGTGA. Trimming stripped 5 bases from V and 3 bases from J, with 9 bases between. The CDR3 covers 13 residues. DNA of the CDR3: TGTGCCAGCAGCCCATACGGGACAGATACGCAGTATTTT. Translating gives CASSPYGTDTQYF.

For the CDR3, the DNA is TGTGCCAGCAGCCCAGGTACTAGCGGAGGTCCCAGCTCCTACAATGAGCAGTTCTTC. This gives the protein CASSPGTSGGPSSYNEQFF. The chain couples TRBV9 to TRBJ2-1, with 8 nucleotides matching TRBD2. V was clipped by 4 bases and J by 0 bases; unmatched bases: 15. The CDR3 is 19 residues long. Germline V gives CDR1 SGDLS, CDR2 YYNGEE.

This clonotype was observed at least ten times. J is TRBJ2-5 and V is TRBV5-1; TRBD1 agrees at 12 bases. Germline CDR1 SGHRS, CDR2 YFSETQ. The CDR3 loop spans 15 amino acids. V gave up 1 base and J gave up 6 bases; unmatched junction bases: 4. The CDR3 loop reads CASSLRDRGRQTQYF. CDR3 nucleotides: TGCGCCAGCAGCTTGAGGGACAGGGGGCGGCAGACCCAGTACTTC.

The chain joins TRBV20-1 to TRBJ2-7; 9 bases map to TRBD1. Germline assignment: CDR1 DFQATT and CDR2 SNEGSKA (reference sequence). This CDR3 is built from 14 residues. The V and J ends lost 1 base and 2 bases, in that order; junction bases with no gene match: 3. In DNA, the CDR3 is TGCAGTGCTAGAGCCCACAGGGGGCCCTACGAGCAGTACGTC. Protein sequence: CSARAHRGPYEQYV.

Of note for this clonotype: One end of the junction is discordant with germline, which a read error may explain. J is TRBJ2-1 and V is TRBV7-6; tentatively, D is TRBD1 or TRBD2 (5 bases each). Germline CDR1 and CDR2: SGHVS and FNYEAQ. The CDR3 runs 17 residues. The CDR3 sequence: CASSVAPGRRSYNEQFF. CDR3 DNA sequence: TGTGCCAGCAGCGTAGCCCCGGGGCGGAGGTCCTACAATGAGCAGTTCTTC.

The rearrangement joins TRBV4-1 to TRBJ2-3, with no clear D. V lost 2 bases to trimming and J lost 2 bases, with 14 bases between them. Germline-derived CDR1 and CDR2 are MGHRA and YSYEKL. The CDR3 has 16 residues. The CDR3 loop is CASSQLGPPATDTQYF. The CDR3 DNA reads TGCGCCAGCAGCCAATTAGGCCCCCCGGCCACAGATACGCAGTATTTT.

V usage is TRBV20-1 and J usage is TRBJ2-3; the D gene could be TRBD1 or TRBD2 (5 bases each). The CDR3 extends over 13 amino acids. V was shortened by 6 bases and J by 2 bases, with 12 bases between the two germline ends. Germline V CDR1 and CDR2: DFQATT, SNEGSKA (reference sequence). The CDR3 coding sequence is TGCAGTGCGACAGCGGAACCCACAGATACGCAGTATTTT. As protein: CSATAEPTDTQYF.

The chain combines TRBV7-2 with TRBJ1-1; tentatively, D is TRBD1 (5 bases). Germline lookup yields CDR1 SGHTA and CDR2 FQGNSA. Trimming took 8 bases from V and 2 from J, leaving 15 bases between them. The length of the CDR3 is 14 residues. For the CDR3, the DNA is TGTGCCAGCGCACGGACACCACTTAACACTGAAGCTTTCTTT. Its protein is CASARTPLNTEAFF.

The rearrangement joins TRBV7-2 to TRBJ2-7, with TRBD2 identical over 7 bases. This CDR3 spans 12 amino acids. Germline V gives CDR1 SGHTA, CDR2 FQGNSA. After removal of 5 bases from V and 9 bases from J, the junction contained 7 bases not matched to a gene. CDR3 sequence: CASSQGGPRQYF. CDR3 in DNA: TGTGCCAGCAGCCAGGGAGGGCCTCGGCAGTACTTC.

There are a few counts of this clonotype. The V and J genes are TRBV25-1 and TRBJ2-3, with TRBD2 matching 11 bases. J lost 6 bases, V lost 3 bases, and 2 bases had no gene match. The CDR3 loop spans 14 amino acids. Germline V gene lookup returns CDR1 MGHDK and CDR2 SYGVNS. The CDR3 coding sequence is TGTGCCAGCAGTGATCCTAGCGGGGGGGATACGCAGTATTTT. The encoded protein is CASSDPSGGDTQYF.

This clonotype was counted a few times. The chain combines TRBV6-5 with TRBJ1-2; D uncertain. Germline CDR1 MNHEY, CDR2 SVGAGI. V was pared by 2 bases and J by 8 bases, with 9 bases between. This CDR3 is 12 amino acids long. The CDR3 spells CASSYAAGGYTF. CDR3 nucleotide sequence: TGTGCCAGCAGTTACGCCGCCGGGGGCTACACCTTC.

In its sample, this clonotype was seen a few times. J is TRBJ1-1 and V is TRBV4-1; the D gene is possibly TRBD1 (6 bases). This CDR3 comprises 12 residues. The V gene lost 6 bases and the J gene lost 4 bases, with 9 bases spanning the gap. Germline V gives CDR1 MGHRA, CDR2 YSYEKL. For the CDR3, the DNA is TGCGCCAGCAGAGGGGGACGCACTGAAGCTTTCTTT. This encodes CASRGGRTEAFF.

The chain is built from TRBV7-2 and TRBJ2-5, with 9 bases aligning to TRBD2. Germline assignment: CDR1 SGHTA and CDR2 FQGNSA. V lost 1 base, J lost 5 bases, and 8 bases stayed unmatched. The CDR3 consists of 16 residues. CDR3 in DNA: TGTGCCAGCAGCTTAGTGGCGGGGGGGCTAGGGGAGACCCAGTACTTC. Translation gives CASSLVAGGLGETQYF.

This clonotype was seen a few times. The chain combines TRBV13 with TRBJ2-3, with D possibly matching TRBD2 (6 bases). V shed 4 bases and J shed 0 bases, with 11 bases lying between them. The length of the CDR3 is 15 residues. Germline lookup yields CDR1 PRHDT and CDR2 FYEKMQ (reference sequence). CDR3: CASSSFGTSTDTQYF. The CDR3 DNA reads TGTGCCAGCAGCTCCTTCGGGACTAGCACAGATACGCAGTATTTT.

The chain carries TRBV11-2 and TRBJ2-3; weak D call: TRBD2 (6 bases). This CDR3 region has 18 residues. With 1 base removed from V and 0 bases from J, the gap between germline ends came to 17 bases. Per germline, CDR1 SGHAT and CDR2 FQNNGV. The CDR3 sequence is CASSLVGRGLESTDTQYF. In DNA form, the CDR3 reads TGTGCCAGCAGCTTAGTAGGTAGGGGACTCGAAAGCACAGATACGCAGTATTTT.

V usage is TRBV6-5 and J usage is TRBJ2-7; D is unclear. V was shortened by 8 bases and J by 6 bases, with 14 bases between the two germline ends. The CDR3 is 12 amino acids. Germline V gene lookup returns CDR1 MNHEY and CDR2 SVGAGI. The CDR3 loop reads CASRRRSGEQYF. The CDR3 DNA is TGTGCCAGCCGCCGACGTTCTGGCGAGCAGTACTTC.

This clonotype occurred a few times. The rearrangement uses TRBV3-1 and TRBJ1-2; perhaps TRBD1 as D (6 bases). V lost 1 base to trimming and J lost 8 bases, with 11 bases between them. The germline V gene has CDR1 LGHDT and CDR2 YNNKEL (reference sequence). The CDR3 totals 13 residues. CDR3 sequence (DNA): TGTGCCAGCAGCCAAGGTCGAGGGGGAGGCTACACCTTC. It codes for CASSQGRGGGYTF.

This clonotype was seen a few times. V gene TRBV5-1 combines with J gene TRBJ2-5; the match to TRBD2 covers 9 bases. CDR1 and CDR2 (germline): SGHRS, YFSETQ. The CDR3 length is 17 residues. The trim removed 0 bases at V and 2 bases at J, leaving 8 bases unmatched. CDR3 sequence reads: CASSLDPSGADQETQYF. The DNA of the CDR3 is TGCGCCAGCAGCTTGGATCCTAGCGGGGCCGATCAAGAGACCCAGTACTTC.

Worth noting for this clonotype: A clone one base away is much larger, so this may be a read error. The rearrangement links TRBV6-5 to TRBJ2-7; TRBD2 aligns across 11 bases. The CDR3 covers 14 residues. Germline CDR1 is MNHEY and CDR2 is SVGAGI. The CDR3 spells CVSSYSGGAGEQYF. The DNA of the CDR3 is TGTGTCAGCAGCTATAGCGGGGGGGCGGGGGAGCAGTACTTC.

This chain uses TRBV7-6 with TRBJ2-2, with 7 bases that match TRBD2. V lost 1 base, J lost 1 base, and 3 bases stayed unmatched. There are 16 residues in the CDR3. Germline CDR1 reads SGHVS; CDR2 reads FNYEAQ. The DNA for the CDR3 is TGTGCCAGCAGCTTAGGGCGGGGGAGGAACACCGGGGAGCTGTTTTTT. The encoded protein is CASSLGRGRNTGELFF.

The V and J genes are TRBV7-2 and TRBJ1-5; 9 bases agree with TRBD1. Germline CDR1 and CDR2: SGHTA and FQGNSA. The V segment lost 1 base and the J segment 0 bases; nucleotides outside the gene matches: 4. This CDR3 is built from 17 residues. CDR3 coding DNA: TGTGCCAGCAGCTTAGTTGGGACAGGGTATAGCAATCAGCCCCAGCATTTT. Translation gives CASSLVGTGYSNQPQHF.

The J gene is TRBJ2-1, the V gene TRBV24-1; maybe TRBD1 (8 bases). Trimming removed 1 base at V and 10 bases at J, with 13 bases between. Germline CDR1 and CDR2: KGHDR and SFDVKD. This CDR3 is built from 14 residues. CDR3 sequence reads: CATSDFHRGGEQFF. In DNA, the CDR3 is TGTGCCACCAGTGATTTTCACAGGGGGGGCGAGCAGTTCTTC.

Of note for this clonotype: An end of the junction differs from the germline gene, which may be a read error. The chain couples TRBV5-6 to TRBJ2-1, with D perhaps TRBD1 (7 bases). The CDR3 sequence is 14 residues long. In germline, CDR1 is SGHDT, CDR2 YYEEEE. CDR3 nucleotide sequence: TGTGCCATCAGCCCCGCGGGACAGCACAATGAGCAGTTCTTC. Translation: CAISPAGQHNEQFF. Full variable domain (remainder filled in from reference TRBV5-6 and TRBJ2-1): DAGVTQSPTHLIKTRGQQVTLRCSPKSGHDTVSWYQQALGQGPQFIFQYYEEEERQRGNFPDRFSGHQFPNYSSELNVNALLLGDSALYLCAISPAGQHNEQFFGPGTRLTVL.

This clonotype occurred many times. V is TRBV11-2 and J is TRBJ2-7; no firm D call. The CDR3 extends over 12 amino acids. The germline CDR1 and CDR2 sequences are SGHAT and FQNNGV. The V and J ends lost 1 base and 5 bases respectively, with 6 bases between them. The CDR3 nucleotides read TGTGCCAGCAGCTTAGTCGTTGACGAGCAGTACTTC. It specifies CASSLVVDEQYF.

A few counts support this clonotype. V usage is TRBV27 and J usage is TRBJ2-7; D is ambiguous. The germline V and J ends were trimmed by 2 bases and 3 bases, with 11 bases remaining between them. In germline, CDR1 is MNHEY, CDR2 SMNVEV (reference sequence). The CDR3 is 14 residues long. The CDR3 protein is CASSLDGEYYEQYF. The CDR3 region has the DNA TGTGCCAGCAGTTTAGATGGGGAATACTACGAGCAGTACTTC.

The gene calls are TRBV19 and TRBJ1-5; D gene unclear. CDR1 and CDR2 (germline): LNHDA, SQIVND (reference sequence). CDR3 size: 13 residues. V was clipped by 5 bases and J by 5 bases, with 10 bases between them. The DNA of the CDR3 is TGTGCCAGTAGTGATGTAGGCGATCAGCCCCAGCATTTT. Translation: CASSDVGDQPQHF.

In its sample, this clonotype was seen once. The chain recombines TRBV9 with TRBJ1-5, with a tentative D call TRBD1 (5 bases). Germline values: CDR1 SGDLS, CDR2 YYNGEE. Trimming left V 3 bases short and J 5 bases short, with 12 bases between. This CDR3 contains 14 residues. The CDR3 is CASSAGSGYQPQHF. CDR3 DNA sequence: TGTGCCAGCAGCGCAGGGTCAGGTTATCAGCCCCAGCATTTT.

This clonotype was seen more than once but under ten times. The gene calls are TRBV7-9 and TRBJ2-7; D not resolved. Germline V gene data show CDR1 as SEHNR and CDR2 as FQNEAQ (reference sequence). The V end lost 3 bases, the J end lost 3 bases, and 9 bases lay between the germline ends. The CDR3 extends over 13 amino acids. CDR3 nucleotides: TGTGCCAGCAGCTTCCCCCCGGACTACGAGCAGTACTTC. Protein sequence: CASSFPPDYEQYF.

The gene calls are TRBV21-1 and TRBJ1-2. TRBV21-1 is classified as a pseudogene. This CDR3 is 13 amino acids long. The CDR3 sequence: CASSKAANYGYTF. CDR3 DNA: TGTGCCAGCAGCAAAGCAGCTAACTATGGCTACACCTTC.

This chain links TRBV7-9 with TRBJ2-1, with 9 bases lining up with TRBD2. Germline V gene data show CDR1 as SEHNR and CDR2 as FQNEAQ (reference sequence). The CDR3 extends over 15 amino acids. J lost 8 bases, V lost 1 base, and 6 bases had no gene match. The CDR3 bases are TGTGCCAGCAGCTTAGGGCCTAGCGGGGTCGATGAGCAGTTCTTC. Its translation: CASSLGPSGVDEQFF. The variable domain in full, completed from reference TRBV7-9 and TRBJ2-1, reads DTGVSQNPRHKITKRGQNVTFRCDPISEHNRLYWYRQTLGQGPEFLTYFQNEAQLEKSRLLSDRFSAERPKGSFSTLEIQRTEQGDSAMYLCASSLGPSGVDEQFFGPGTRLTVL.

J is TRBJ2-1 and V is TRBV30, with a weak D call TRBD1 (5 bases). The CDR3 covers 14 residues. Trimming took off 5 bases at V and 0 bases at J, with 11 bases between the two ends. CDR1 is GTSNPN, CDR2 SVGIG, per germline (reference sequence). CDR3 amino acids: CAWEGAVSYNEQFF. In nucleotides, the CDR3 is TGTGCCTGGGAAGGGGCAGTCTCCTACAATGAGCAGTTCTTC.

This clonotype was observed at least ten times. This sequence joins TRBV19 and TRBJ1-4; maybe TRBD1 (6 bases). The germline gives CDR1 LNHDA, CDR2 SQIVND (reference sequence). This CDR3 is built from 15 residues. V was shortened by 5 bases and J by 4 bases, with 14 bases between the two germline ends. The DNA of the CDR3 is TGTGCCAGTAGTCCACAGGGATTGGGTAATGAAAAACTGTTTTTT. Protein sequence: CASSPQGLGNEKLFF. The full variable domain, in which reference TRBV19 and TRBJ1-4 provide the parts outside the CDR3, is DGGITQSPKYLFRKEGQNVTLSCEQNLNHDAMYWYRQDPGQGLRLIYYSQIVNDFQKGDIAEGYSVSREKKESFPLTVTSAQKNPTAFYLCASSPQGLGNEKLFFGSGTQLSVL.